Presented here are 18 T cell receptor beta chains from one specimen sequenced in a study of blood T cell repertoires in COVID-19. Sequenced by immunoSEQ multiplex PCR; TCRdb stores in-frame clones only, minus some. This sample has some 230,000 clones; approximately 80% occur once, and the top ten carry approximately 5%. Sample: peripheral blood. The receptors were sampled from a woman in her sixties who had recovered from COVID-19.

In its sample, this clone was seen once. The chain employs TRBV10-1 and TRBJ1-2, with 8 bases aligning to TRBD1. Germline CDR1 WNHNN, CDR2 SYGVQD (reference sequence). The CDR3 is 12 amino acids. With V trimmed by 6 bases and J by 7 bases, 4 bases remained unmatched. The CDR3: CASRGQAGGYTF. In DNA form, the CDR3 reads TGCGCCAGCAGGGGACAGGCGGGTGGCTACACCTTC.

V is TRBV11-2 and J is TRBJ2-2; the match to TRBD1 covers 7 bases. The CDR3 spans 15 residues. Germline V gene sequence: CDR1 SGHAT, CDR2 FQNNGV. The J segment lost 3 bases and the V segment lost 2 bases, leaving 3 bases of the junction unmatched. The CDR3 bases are TGTGCCAGCAGCTTACGAGGGGGCTACACCGGGGAGCTGTTTTTT. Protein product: CASSLRGGYTGELFF.

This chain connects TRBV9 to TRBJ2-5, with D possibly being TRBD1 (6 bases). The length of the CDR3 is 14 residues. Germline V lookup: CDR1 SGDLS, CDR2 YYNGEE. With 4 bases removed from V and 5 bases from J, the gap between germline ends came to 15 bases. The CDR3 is CASSPQTGGETQYF. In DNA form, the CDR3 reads TGTGCCAGCAGCCCCCAGACAGGCGGCGAGACCCAGTACTTC.

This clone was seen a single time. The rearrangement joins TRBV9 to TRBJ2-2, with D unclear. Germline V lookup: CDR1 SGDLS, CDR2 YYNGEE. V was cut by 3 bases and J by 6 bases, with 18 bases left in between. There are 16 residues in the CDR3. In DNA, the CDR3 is TGTGCCAGCAGCGCCCCAAGAGAAGGCGGTCCCGGGGAGCTGTTTTTT. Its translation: CASSAPREGGPGELFF.

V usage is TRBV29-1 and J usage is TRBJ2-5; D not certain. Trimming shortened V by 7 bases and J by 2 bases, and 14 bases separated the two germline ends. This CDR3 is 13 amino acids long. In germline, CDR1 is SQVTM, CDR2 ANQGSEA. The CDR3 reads CSAAHRVQETQYF. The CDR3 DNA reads TGCAGCGCGGCTCACAGAGTTCAAGAGACCCAGTACTTC.

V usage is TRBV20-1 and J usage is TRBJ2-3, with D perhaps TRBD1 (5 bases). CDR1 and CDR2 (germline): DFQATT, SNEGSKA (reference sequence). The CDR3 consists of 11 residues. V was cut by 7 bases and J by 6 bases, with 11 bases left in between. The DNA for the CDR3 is TGCAGTGTTTCCCAGGGCGATACGCAGTATTTT. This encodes CSVSQGDTQYF.

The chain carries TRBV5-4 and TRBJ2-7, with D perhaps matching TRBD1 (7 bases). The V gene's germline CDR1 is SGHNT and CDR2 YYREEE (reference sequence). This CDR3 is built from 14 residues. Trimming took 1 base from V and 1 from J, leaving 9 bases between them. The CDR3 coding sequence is TGTGCCAGCAGCTTGCCAGGGGGGTCCTACGAGCAGTACTTC. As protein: CASSLPGGSYEQYF.

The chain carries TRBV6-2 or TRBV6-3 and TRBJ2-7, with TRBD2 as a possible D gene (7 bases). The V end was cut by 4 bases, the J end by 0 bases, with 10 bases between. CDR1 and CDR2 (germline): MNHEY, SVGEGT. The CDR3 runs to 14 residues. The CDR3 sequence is CASSLGGHSYEQYF. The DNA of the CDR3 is TGTGCCAGCAGTTTGGGGGGGCACTCCTACGAGCAGTACTTC.

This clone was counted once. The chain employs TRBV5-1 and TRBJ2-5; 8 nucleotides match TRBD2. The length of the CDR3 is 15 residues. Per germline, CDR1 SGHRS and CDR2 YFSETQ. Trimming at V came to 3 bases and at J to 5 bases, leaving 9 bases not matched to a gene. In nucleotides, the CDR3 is TGCGCCAGCAGCTCCTCCGGGACTAGTCTGGAGACCCAGTACTTC. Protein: CASSSSGTSLETQYF.

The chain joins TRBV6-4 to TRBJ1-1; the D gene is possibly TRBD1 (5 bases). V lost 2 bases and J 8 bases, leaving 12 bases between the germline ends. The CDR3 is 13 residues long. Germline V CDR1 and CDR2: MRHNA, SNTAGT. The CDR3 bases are TGTGCCAGCAGTGACCCTCCTAACAGGGAAGCTTTCTTT. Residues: CASSDPPNREAFF.

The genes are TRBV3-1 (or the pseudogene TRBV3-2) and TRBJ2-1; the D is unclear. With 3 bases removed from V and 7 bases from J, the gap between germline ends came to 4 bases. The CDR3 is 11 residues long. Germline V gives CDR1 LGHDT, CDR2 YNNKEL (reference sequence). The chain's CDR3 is CASSHLNEQFF. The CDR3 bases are TGTGCCAGCAGCCACCTAAATGAGCAGTTCTTC.

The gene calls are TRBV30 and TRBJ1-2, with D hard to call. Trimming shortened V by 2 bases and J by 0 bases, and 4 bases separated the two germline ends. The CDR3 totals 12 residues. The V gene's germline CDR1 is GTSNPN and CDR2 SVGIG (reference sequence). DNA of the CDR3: TGTGCCTGGAGTTTAGCTAACTATGGCTACACCTTC. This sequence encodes CAWSLANYGYTF.

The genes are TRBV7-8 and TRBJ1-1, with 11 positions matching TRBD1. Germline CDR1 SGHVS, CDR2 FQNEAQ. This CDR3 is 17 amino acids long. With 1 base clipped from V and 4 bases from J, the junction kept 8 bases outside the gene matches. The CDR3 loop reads CASSLVGTGGIFTEAFF. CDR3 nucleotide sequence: TGTGCCAGCAGCTTAGTTGGGACAGGGGGAATTTTCACTGAAGCTTTCTTT.

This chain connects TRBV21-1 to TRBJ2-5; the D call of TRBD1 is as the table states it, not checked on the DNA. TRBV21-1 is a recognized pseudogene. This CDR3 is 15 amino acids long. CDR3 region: CASSSGTGAEETQYF. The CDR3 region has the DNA TGTGCCAGCAGCAGTGGGACAGGGGCGGAGGAGACCCAGTACTTC.

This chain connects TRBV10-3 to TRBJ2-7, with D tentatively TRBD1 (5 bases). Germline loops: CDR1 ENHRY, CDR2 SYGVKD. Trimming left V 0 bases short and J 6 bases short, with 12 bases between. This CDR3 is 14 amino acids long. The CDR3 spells CAISESIVGPEQYF. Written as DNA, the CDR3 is TGTGCCATCAGTGAGTCGATAGTGGGGCCCGAGCAGTACTTC.

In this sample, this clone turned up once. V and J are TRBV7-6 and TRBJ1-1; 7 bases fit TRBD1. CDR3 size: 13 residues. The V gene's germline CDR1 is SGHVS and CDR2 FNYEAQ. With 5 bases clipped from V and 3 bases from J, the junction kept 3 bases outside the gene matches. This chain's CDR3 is CASSPQGDTEAFF. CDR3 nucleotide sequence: TGTGCCAGCAGCCCCCAGGGGGACACTGAAGCTTTCTTT.

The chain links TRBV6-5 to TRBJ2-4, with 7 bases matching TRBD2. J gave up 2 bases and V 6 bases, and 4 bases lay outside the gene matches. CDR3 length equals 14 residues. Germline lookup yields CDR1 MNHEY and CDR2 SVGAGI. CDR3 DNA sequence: TGTGCCAGCAGCCGGGACTACACCAAAAACATTCAGTACTTC. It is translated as CASSRDYTKNIQYF.

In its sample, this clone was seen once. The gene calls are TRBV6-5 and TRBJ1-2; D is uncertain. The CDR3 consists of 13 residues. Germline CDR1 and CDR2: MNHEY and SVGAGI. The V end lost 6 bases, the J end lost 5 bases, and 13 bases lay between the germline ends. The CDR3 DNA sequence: TGTGCCAGCAGGGGAGGGATAGGATATGGCTACACCTTC. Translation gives CASRGGIGYGYTF.